This T cell receptor (beta chain) is drawn from a study of cytomegalovirus exposure and HLA in healthy donors. The study ran its PCR with 60 Vbeta and 13 Jbeta primers. Profiled with immunoSEQ multiplex PCR; TCRdb holds only in-frame clones, not every one. Found here are 100,000 to 150,000 clones, around 80% of them singletons; the top ten hold 2%. The CDR3 runs 17 residues. This sequence originates from a man between 18 and 35 years old in good health and CMV-seronegative. Sequenced material: PBMCs. The V and J genes are TRBV21-1 and TRBJ1-1; the D call of TRBD1 is as the table states it, not checked on the DNA. TRBV21-1 is labeled a pseudogene. In DNA, the CDR3 is TGTGCCAGCAGCCCGAGGACAGGGGGCGCTGGGGACACTGAAGCTTTCTTT. It translates to CASSPRTGGAGDTEAFF.